The 22 T cell receptor beta chains below were found in one sample sequenced in a study of cytomegalovirus exposure and HLA in healthy donors. Vbeta (60) and Jbeta (13) primers were used in the PCR. Clones were sequenced by immunoSEQ multiplex PCR, and TCRdb holds only the in-frame ones, with some missing. The table lists 150,000 or so clones, 60% to 85% of them singletons. Source material: PBMCs. The receptor source for this set is a man aged 40-49 years in good health and CMV-seropositive.

The chain employs TRBV7-2 and TRBJ1-1, with D uncertain. Deletions cut 4 bases from V and 3 bases from J, with 9 bases between. The CDR3 loop spans 13 amino acids. Germline-derived CDR1 and CDR2 are SGHTA and FQGNSA. The CDR3 sequence: CASSWSLYTEAFF. In nucleotides, the CDR3 is TGTGCCAGCAGCTGGAGTCTCTACACTGAAGCTTTCTTT.

In DNA form, the CDR3 reads TGCGCCAGCAGCCGCACCCCGGGACAGGGTATGGATGAGCAGTTCTTC. Its translation: CASSRTPGQGMDEQFF. The chain combines TRBV4-1 with TRBJ2-1, with 9 bases lining up with TRBD1. The CDR3 is made up of 16 amino acids. Germline V gene data show CDR1 as MGHRA and CDR2 as YSYEKL. V was clipped by 4 bases and J by 8 bases; unmatched bases: 12.

This clone came up a few times. This sequence joins TRBV11-2 and TRBJ2-1, with D possibly being TRBD1 (6 bases). The CDR3 extends over 16 amino acids. V was trimmed by 2 bases and J by 9 bases, leaving 20 bases between them. CDR1 is SGHAT and CDR2 is FQNNGV in the germline V gene. The CDR3 DNA follows: TGTGCCAGCAGCTTACAGGGGCGAAGTGTGTTTGGTGAGCAGTTCTTC. Its translation is CASSLQGRSVFGEQFF.

With regard to this clone: Other DNA sequences in this sample translate to the same CDR3. The rearrangement links TRBV7-2 to TRBJ1-2; D is unresolved. Looked up from germline, CDR1 is SGHTA and CDR2 is FQGNSA. V lost 4 bases to trimming and J lost 3 bases, with 9 bases between them. The CDR3 has 13 residues. Written as DNA, the CDR3 is TGTGCCAGCAGCTCCACGGGATACTATGGCTACACCTTC. This sequence encodes CASSSTGYYGYTF.

The rearrangement links TRBV28 to TRBJ2-7; D gene uncertain. There are 12 residues in the CDR3. The ends were cut back, 2 bases at V and 4 bases at J, with 6 bases in the middle. CDR1 is MDHEN and CDR2 is SYDVKM in the germline V gene. CDR3 DNA: TGTGCCAGCAGTTTAGTGTCGTACGAGCAGTACTTC. Protein sequence: CASSLVSYEQYF.

The chain couples TRBV7-9 to TRBJ2-7; 7 positions agree with TRBD1. The J segment lost 7 bases and the V segment lost 0 bases, leaving 12 bases of the junction unmatched. The CDR3 loop spans 16 amino acids. Germline CDR1 SEHNR, CDR2 FQNEAQ (reference sequence). CDR3 coding DNA: TGTGCCAGCAGCTTAGCGTCAGGGGGTAACCGAAAGGAGCAGTACTTC. Translating gives CASSLASGGNRKEQYF.

The V call is TRBV9, the J call TRBJ2-5; TRBD1 is a possible D gene (6 bases). The CDR3 length is 14 residues. V was clipped by 3 bases and J by 5 bases, with 14 bases between them. CDR1 and CDR2 (germline): SGDLS, YYNGEE. The DNA of the CDR3 is TGTGCCAGCAGCGGAGCCCCAAGGGGGGAGACCCAGTACTTC. Encoded protein: CASSGAPRGETQYF.

The rearrangement links TRBV28 to TRBJ2-3; no clear D gene. This CDR3 region has 15 residues. The germline V gene encodes CDR1 MDHEN and CDR2 SYDVKM. V was cut by 7 bases and J by 3 bases, with 17 bases left in between. The CDR3 loop is CASTLLLDPTDTQYF. CDR3 coding DNA: TGTGCCAGCACCCTACTCCTAGATCCGACAGATACGCAGTATTTT.

The genes are TRBV28 and TRBJ2-7, with TRBD2 matching 7 bases. V gave up 3 bases and J gave up 5 bases; unmatched junction bases: 1. CDR1 is MDHEN and CDR2 is SYDVKM in the germline V gene. This CDR3 contains 12 residues. CDR3 loop: CASSFGGNEQYF. In DNA, the CDR3 is TGTGCCAGCAGTTTCGGGGGGAACGAGCAGTACTTC.

This clone has more than one count but fewer than ten. A read error may account for a junction end that differs from germline. V and J are TRBV6-5 and TRBJ2-4, with D perhaps TRBD1 (5 bases). The CDR3 extends over 13 amino acids. Germline CDR1 and CDR2: MNHEY and SVGAGI. CDR3 region: CASADSAKNSQYF. DNA of the CDR3: TGTGCCAGCGCCGACAGCGCCAAAAACAGTCAGTACTTC.

The V and J genes are TRBV7-2 and TRBJ2-3; no reliable D call. The CDR3 runs to 12 residues. The V gene's germline CDR1 is SGHTA and CDR2 FQGNSA. V shed 5 bases and J shed 6 bases, with 9 bases lying between them. The CDR3 DNA is TGTGCCAGCAGCCCCATGGCTGATACGCAGTATTTT. Residues: CASSPMADTQYF.

The chain employs TRBV5-6 and TRBJ2-5; 15 bases agree with TRBD2. V trimming: 1 base; J trimming: 5 bases; junction bases outside the gene matches: 6. Germline V CDR1 and CDR2: SGHDT, YYEEEE. This CDR3 spans 17 amino acids. The CDR3 here is CASSLRGLAGGPETQYF. CDR3 DNA sequence: TGTGCCAGCAGCTTGCGCGGACTAGCGGGGGGGCCCGAGACCCAGTACTTC.

The genes are TRBV7-9 and TRBJ2-5; weak D call: TRBD2 (5 bases). This CDR3 is built from 13 residues. The germline V gene encodes CDR1 SEHNR and CDR2 FQNEAQ (reference sequence). Trimming left V 3 bases short and J 3 bases short, with 8 bases between. The chain's CDR3 is CASSLLAKETQYF. The CDR3 coding sequence is TGTGCCAGCAGCTTGTTAGCGAAAGAGACCCAGTACTTC.

A word on this clone: As the CDR3 is not closed by the conserved phenylalanine or tryptophan, this likely results from a read error. The chain carries TRBV6-5 and TRBJ1-1; TRBD1 matches at 7 bases. Germline V gives CDR1 MNHEY, CDR2 SVGAGI. The CDR3 spans 13 residues. Unmatched junction bases numbered 4, after V lost 5 bases and J lost 4 bases. CDR3 DNA sequence: TGTGCCAGCAGTCCAACAGGGGTCACTGAAGCTTTCTCT. It yields the protein CASSPTGVTEAFS.

CDR3 in amino acids: CASSLYSNQETQYF. In DNA, the CDR3 is TGTGCCAGCAGCTTATACTCTAACCAAGAGACCCAGTACTTC. The rearrangement links TRBV7-9 to TRBJ2-5; D call uncertain. The CDR3 totals 14 residues. Trimming removed 2 bases from V and 0 bases from J, with 7 bases in between. Germline-derived CDR1 and CDR2 are SEHNR and FQNEAQ (reference sequence).

V is TRBV7-3 and J is TRBJ2-7, with D maybe TRBD1 (6 bases). The CDR3 runs to 13 residues. V was trimmed by 5 bases and J by 4 bases, leaving 12 bases between them. The germline CDR1 and CDR2 sequences are SGHTA and FQGTGA. In nucleotides, the CDR3 is TGTGCCAGCAGCGTAGGGCAGGGGTACGAGCAGTACTTC. Translating gives CASSVGQGYEQYF.

CDR3 coding DNA: TGTGCCAGCAGCGTAGAACTAGCGGGAGCCGCGAACACCGGGGAGCTGTTTTTT. It is translated as CASSVELAGAANTGELFF. The rearrangement uses TRBV9 and TRBJ2-2, with TRBD2 matching over 11 bases. Trimming cost V 0 bases and J 0 bases; bases outside gene matches: 4. Germline CDR1 is SGDLS and CDR2 is YYNGEE. The CDR3 has 18 amino acids.

The chain joins TRBV15 to TRBJ1-1; no definite D call. V dropped 1 base and J dropped 3 bases, with 12 bases sitting between them. The CDR3 is 15 residues long. Germline V gene data show CDR1 as LNHNV and CDR2 as YYDKDF (reference sequence). The CDR3 sequence is CATSRGGGRDTEAFF. CDR3 DNA: TGTGCCACCAGCAGAGGCGGAGGGAGGGACACTGAAGCTTTCTTT.

The chain combines TRBV5-5 with TRBJ1-2, with 8 bases identical to TRBD1. The CDR3 is made up of 16 amino acids. CDR1 is SGHKS, CDR2 YYEKEE, per germline (reference sequence). J gave up 8 bases and V 0 bases, and 12 bases lay outside the gene matches. The CDR3 is CASSLEPRGRDQGYTF. CDR3 in DNA: TGTGCCAGCAGCTTGGAACCCAGGGGGCGCGATCAGGGCTACACCTTC.

This clone occurred once. The genes are TRBV2 and TRBJ2-5; D might be TRBD2 (6 bases). Germline-derived CDR1 and CDR2 are SNHLY and FYNNEI. The germline V and J ends were trimmed by 6 bases and 1 base, with 12 bases remaining between them. The CDR3 extends over 14 amino acids. The CDR3 protein is CASSATEGQETQYF. The CDR3 DNA sequence: TGTGCCAGCAGCGCAACGGAGGGCCAAGAGACCCAGTACTTC.

By proportion, this clone is medium-sized. V gene TRBV21-1 combines with J gene TRBJ2-7; whether TRBD1, the table's D call, matches the DNA was not checked. TRBV21-1 constitutes a pseudogene. The CDR3 sequence is 15 residues long. CDR3 sequence reads: CARSSSDRASYEQYF. The DNA for the CDR3 is TGTGCCAGGAGCAGTTCGGACAGGGCGTCCTACGAGCAGTACTTC.

This clone was counted a single time. The rearrangement joins TRBV5-6 to TRBJ1-2, with D unclear. Germline V gene sequence: CDR1 SGHDT, CDR2 YYEEEE. V was pared by 4 bases and J by 5 bases, with 21 bases between. This CDR3 has 16 amino acids. CDR3 in amino acids: CASSPSHSAGGYGYTF. The CDR3 DNA reads TGTGCCAGCAGCCCAAGCCACTCGGCCGGAGGGTATGGCTACACCTTC.